The clone carrying this T cell receptor beta chain is categorized as large. Its antigen is currently unknown. V was cut by 2 bases and J by 0 bases, with 10 bases left in between. Germline CDR1 reads SGHRS; CDR2 reads YFSETQ. This CDR3 is built from 15 residues. These data belong to a study of metastatic and nonmetastatic thyroid tumors. Study details: The authors compared repertoires across blood and tumor or nodule tissue from malignant and benign thyroid patients. Study observations and caveats: For both blood and tumor, malignant thyroid tumors reportedly showed significantly higher TCR beta diversity than benign nodules did.

Patients were all untreated before their thyroid surgery. Source study methods: CDR3 differences across clinicopathological groups were used to build a distant-metastasis classifier for papillary thyroid cancer. TCRdb reassembled clones from the PCR reads with MiXCR. Clone size and V and J calls follow TCRdb, not the original study. Among 37,000 or so clones listed, approximately 16% were seen once. The gene calls are TRBV5-1 and TRBJ2-3; D might be TRBD1 (5 bases). The receptor was isolated from a female donor with papillary thyroid cancer or a benign thyroid nodule (not recorded which). Some clones in this sample may be carry-over from other donors' samples. Sample: blood. The CDR3 region is CASSLLRESTDTQYF. The CDR3 region has the DNA TGCGCCAGCAGCTTACTCAGGGAAAGCACAGATACGCAGTATTTT.